The T cell receptor beta chain under discussion was sequenced for a study of T cell responses to AZD1222 COVID-19 vaccine. Details on this clone: Antigen specificity is unknown.

Study-wide findings and caveats: It should be noted that donors were predominantly white British and more often female, and clonal diversity was possibly underestimated. No day 14 peak samples; only post-peak repertoires were characterized. Mapped onto spike, vaccine-associated CD4 TCRs spanned it and were dominant at 160-218 and 743-854.

Measured with immunoSEQ multiplex PCR; TCRdb has only the in-frame clones, and not every one. Seen here are 140,000 to 150,000 clones, roughly 80% observed once, and the top ten hold around 4.1%. Germline assignment: CDR1 SGHAT and CDR2 FQNNGV. The V gene lost 0 bases and the J gene lost 3 bases, with 9 bases spanning the gap. The CDR3 extends over 15 amino acids. The rearrangement uses TRBV11-2 and TRBJ1-5; tentatively, D is TRBD1 (6 bases). The sample in question was peripheral blood, obtained on day 0 of MenACWY control vaccination. The clonotype comes from an adult in good health. The CDR3 protein is CASSLDRGPNQPQHF. CDR3 sequence (DNA): TGTGCCAGCAGCTTAGACAGGGGACCCAATCAGCCCCAGCATTTT.